One TCR beta chain is described in this entry. There are 14 residues in the CDR3. Per germline, CDR1 LNHDA and CDR2 SQIVND (reference sequence). V shed 8 bases and J 2 bases; nucleotides not matched to a gene: 8. The table came from immunoSEQ multiplex PCR; TCRdb's copy has only in-frame clones and leaves some out. The table lists nearly 200,000 clones, 70% to 85% of them singletons. The data are from a study of blood T cell repertoires in COVID-19. Across the whole study: Some COVID-19 samples were acute and others convalescent; all came from the United States, Italy and Spain. T cells, B-cell-depleted T cells, or PBMCs supplied cDNA or gDNA.

The specimen sequenced was peripheral blood. The source of this sequence is a human donor with acute or convalescent COVID-19. The donor label of this sample is uncertain. The rearrangement links TRBV19 to TRBJ2-7, with 8 bases aligning to TRBD1. The DNA for the CDR3 is TGTGCCAGTCGCCCCGGACAGGGCCCCTACGAGCAGTACTTC. It encodes CASRPGQGPYEQYF.